This T cell receptor (beta chain) was identified during a study of T cells in Graves' hyperthyroidism and ophthalmopathy. Ten or more counts support this clonotype. The CDR3 is 15 amino acids. V shed 4 bases and J shed 3 bases, with 16 bases lying between them. CDR1 is SGHRS, CDR2 YFSETQ, per germline. The CDR3 regions of TCR beta were amplified from RNA transcripts. The study used the HTBI primer set for a first-round RT-PCR of the TCR CDR3. MiXCR, run by TCRdb on the multiplex PCR reads, gives a single entry per CDR3 protein. The sample has over 700,000 distinct CDR3 sequences, around a sixth seen once.

This chain joins TRBV5-1 and TRBJ1-1, with D perhaps TRBD1 (6 bases). The sample taken for sequencing was blood. The receptor was isolated from a woman aged 50 to 60 with Graves' hyperthyroidism that later progressed to Graves' ophthalmopathy. The CDR3 reads CASSKSRGFDTEAFF. Here the CDR3 DNA reads TGCGCCAGCAGCAAGAGTAGGGGGTTTGACACTGAAGCTTTCTTT.